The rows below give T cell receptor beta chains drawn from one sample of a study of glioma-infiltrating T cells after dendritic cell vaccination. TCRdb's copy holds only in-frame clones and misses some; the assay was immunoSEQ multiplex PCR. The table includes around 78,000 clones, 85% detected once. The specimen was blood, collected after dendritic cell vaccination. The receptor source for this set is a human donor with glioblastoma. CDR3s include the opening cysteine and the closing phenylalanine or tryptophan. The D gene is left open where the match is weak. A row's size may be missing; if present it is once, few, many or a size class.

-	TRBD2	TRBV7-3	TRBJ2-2	CASSPTGTKNTGELFF	TGTGCCAGCAGCCCCACCGGGACTAAAAACACCGGGGAGCTGTTTTTT
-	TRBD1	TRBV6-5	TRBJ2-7	CASSYSGGTGVRYF	TGTGCCAGCAGTTACTCCGGAGGGACAGGAGTGAGGTACTTC
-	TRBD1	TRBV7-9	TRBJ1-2	CASSSGQGHGYTF	TGTGCCAGCAGCTCCGGACAGGGACATGGCTACACCTTC
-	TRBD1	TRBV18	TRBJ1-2	CASSRQGGDGYTF	TGTGCCAGCTCACGACAGGGAGGAGATGGCTACACCTTC
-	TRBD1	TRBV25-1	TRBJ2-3	CASRPGQGITDTQYF	TGTGCCAGCAGGCCGGGACAGGGCATCACAGATACGCAGTATTTT
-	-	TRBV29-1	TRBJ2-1	CSGQAGWGSYNEQFF	TGCAGCGGGCAGGCGGGATGGGGCTCCTACAATGAGCAGTTCTTC
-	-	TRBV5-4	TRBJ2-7	CASSLGRGAHEQYF	TGTGCCAGCAGCTTGGGCAGGGGGGCCCACGAGCAGTACTTC
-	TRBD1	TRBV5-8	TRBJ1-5	CASSLRWQGVGNQPQHF	TGTGCCAGCAGCTTGAGGTGGCAGGGGGTAGGCAATCAGCCCCAGCATTTT
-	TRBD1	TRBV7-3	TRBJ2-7	CASSLGPGGVYEQYF	TGTGCCAGCAGCTTAGGGCCAGGGGGCGTTTACGAGCAGTACTTC
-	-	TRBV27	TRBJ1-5	CASSLVRGNQPQHF	TGTGCCAGCAGTTTAGTGCGGGGAAATCAGCCCCAGCATTTT
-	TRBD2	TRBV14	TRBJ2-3	CASSQAGTRDYF	TGTGCCAGCAGCCAAGCAGGGACTAGGGATTATTTT
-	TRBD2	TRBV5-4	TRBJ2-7	CASSGGGGRASYEQYF	TGTGCCAGCAGCGGGGGTGGCGGGAGGGCTTCCTACGAGCAGTACTTC
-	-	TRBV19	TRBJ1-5	CASSRGNQPQHF	TGTGCCAGTAGTCGGGGGAATCAGCCCCAGCATTTT
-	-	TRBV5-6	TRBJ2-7	CASSSNRALSYEQYF	TGTGCCAGCAGCTCAAACAGGGCCCTCTCCTACGAGCAGTACTTC
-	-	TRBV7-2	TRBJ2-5	CASSPRTGGGAAFRTQYF	TGTGCCAGCAGCCCCAGGACGGGCGGGGGCGCCGCTTTTAGGACCCAGTACTTC
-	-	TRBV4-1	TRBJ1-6	CASSQLSGTYNSPLHF	TGCGCCAGCAGCCAACTCTCAGGGACCTATAATTCACCCCTCCACTTT
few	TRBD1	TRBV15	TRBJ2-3	CATSRGTGGADTQYF	TGTGCCACCAGCAGAGGGACAGGGGGCGCAGATACGCAGTATTTT
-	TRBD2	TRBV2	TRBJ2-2	CASSDGLAENTGELFF	TGTGCCAGCAGTGACGGGCTAGCGGAGAACACCGGGGAGCTGTTTTTT
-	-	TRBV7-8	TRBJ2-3	CATGGRYTDTQYF	TGTGCCACCGGGGGGCGATACACAGATACGCAGTATTTT
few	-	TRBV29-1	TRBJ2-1	CSVEEAILANEQFF	TGCAGCGTTGAGGAAGCGATCTTAGCAAATGAGCAGTTCTTC
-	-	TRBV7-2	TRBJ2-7	CASSLQGGPTYEQYF	TGTGCCAGCAGCTTACAGGGGGGTCCTACCTACGAGCAGTACTTC
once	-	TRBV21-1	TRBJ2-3	CASSKLTATDTQYF	TGTGCCAGCAGCAAACTCACAGCCACAGATACGCAGTATTTT
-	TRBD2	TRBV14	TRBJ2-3	CASSKRTLAGGATDTQYF	TGTGCCAGCAGCAAACGCACTCTAGCGGGGGGGGCGACAGATACGCAGTATTTT
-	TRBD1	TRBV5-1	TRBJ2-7	CASSAPGGGYEQYF	TGCGCCAGCAGCGCCCCAGGGGGCGGTTACGAGCAGTACTTC
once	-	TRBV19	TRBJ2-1	CASSIDLGGGLYNEQFF	TGTGCCAGTAGTATAGATCTGGGGGGGGGCTTGTACAATGAGCAGTTCTTC
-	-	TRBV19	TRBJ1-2	CASTPGTNYGYTF	TGTGCCAGTACCCCAGGCACTAACTATGGCTACACCTTC